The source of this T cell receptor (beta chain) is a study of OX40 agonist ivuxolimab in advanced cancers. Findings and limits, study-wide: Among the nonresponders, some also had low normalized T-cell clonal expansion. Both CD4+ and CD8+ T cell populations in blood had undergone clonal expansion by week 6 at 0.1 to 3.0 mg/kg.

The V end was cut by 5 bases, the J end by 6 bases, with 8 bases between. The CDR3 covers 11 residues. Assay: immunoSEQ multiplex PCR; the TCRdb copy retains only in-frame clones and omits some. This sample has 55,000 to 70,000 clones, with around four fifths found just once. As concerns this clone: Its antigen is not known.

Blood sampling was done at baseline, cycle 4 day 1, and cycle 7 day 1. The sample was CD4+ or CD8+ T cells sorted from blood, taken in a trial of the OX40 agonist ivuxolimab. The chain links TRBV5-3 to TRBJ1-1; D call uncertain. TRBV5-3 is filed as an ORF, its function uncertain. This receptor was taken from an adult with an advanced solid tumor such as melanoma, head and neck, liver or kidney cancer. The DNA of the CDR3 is TGTGCCAGAAGATCCGGCCCTGAAGCTTTCTTT. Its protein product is CARRSGPEAFF.